Sequencing of this T cell receptor (beta chain) was carried out in a study of T cells in localized non-small cell lung cancer. The CDR3 spans 16 residues. Using immunoSEQ multiplex PCR, the repertoire was profiled, and TCRdb retains in-frame clones only, with some absent. Here the sample spans some 37,000 clones, approximately 86% being singletons. About this clone: Its matching antigen is unknown.

The study's findings and limits: Higher blood T cell density went with longer overall survival. The study found T cell clonality highest in uninvolved adjacent lung, above tumor. Appearances in adjacent lung were noted for a median 57 of the top 100 tumor clones. Owing to sequencing of a solitary tumor region, heterogeneity cannot be discounted.

This sample comprised peripheral blood, obtained before any cancer treatment. The clonotype comes from a man aged 18 to 49 with stage I lung adenocarcinoma. V and J are TRBV12-2 and TRBJ1-3. TRBV12-2 is listed as a pseudogene. The CDR3 nucleotides read TGTGCAAGTCGCCCCCCGGGAGGGACCTCTGGAAACACCATATATTTT. This codes for CASRPPGGTSGNTIYF.